This note documents a single T cell receptor (beta chain) sequence. This record comes from a study of cytomegalovirus exposure and HLA in healthy donors. CDR3 size: 15 residues. V shed 5 bases and J 2 bases; nucleotides not matched to a gene: 5. Germline V lookup: CDR1 LNHDA, CDR2 SQIVND (reference sequence). The primer mix had 60 Vbeta and 13 Jbeta primers. Generated by immunoSEQ multiplex PCR, the TCRdb table keeps only in-frame clones and is missing some. The sample gives about 270,000 clones, roughly 90% of which show up once; roughly 4% is in the top ten. The sequence was collected from a man aged 35 to 55 in good health and CMV-seropositive. The specimen was PBMCs. The chain employs TRBV19 and TRBJ2-3; 9 nucleotides agree with TRBD2. The CDR3 coding sequence is TGTGCCAGTAGTTCCTGGACTAGCGTCACAGATACGCAGTATTTT. It translates to CASSSWTSVTDTQYF. The full variable domain, with the rest looked up from reference TRBV19 and TRBJ2-3, is DGGITQSPKYLFRKEGQNVTLSCEQNLNHDAMYWYRQDPGQGLRLIYYSQIVNDFQKGDIAEGYSVSREKKESFPLTVTSAQKNPTAFYLCASSSWTSVTDTQYFGPGTRLTVL.